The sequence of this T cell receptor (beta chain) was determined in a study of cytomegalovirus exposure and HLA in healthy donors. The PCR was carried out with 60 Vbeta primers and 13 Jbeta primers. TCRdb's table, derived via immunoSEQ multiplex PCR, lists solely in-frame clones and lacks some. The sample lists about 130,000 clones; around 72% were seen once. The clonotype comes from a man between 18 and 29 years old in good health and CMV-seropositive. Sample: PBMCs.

CDR3 nucleotide sequence: TGTGCCAGCAAACAGGGGAACACCGGGGAGCTGTTTTTT. Protein: CASKQGNTGELFF. The chain recombines TRBV13 with TRBJ2-2; maybe TRBD1 (6 bases). Germline loops: CDR1 PRHDT, CDR2 FYEKMQ (reference sequence). This CDR3 comprises 13 residues. Trimming left V 7 bases short and J 1 base short, with 7 bases between.